This T cell receptor beta chain comes out of a study of cytomegalovirus exposure and HLA in healthy donors. PCR employed 60 Vbeta and 13 Jbeta primers. Sequenced by immunoSEQ multiplex PCR; TCRdb stores in-frame clones only, minus some. Its listing shows 150,000 to 250,000 clones. The CDR3 is made up of 11 amino acids. Germline V gene sequence: CDR1 GTSNPN, CDR2 SVGIG (reference sequence). The V end lost 5 bases, the J end lost 11 bases, and 14 bases lay between the germline ends. The TCR sequence derives from a boy between 10 and 17 years old in good health and CMV-seronegative. Sequences were obtained from PBMCs. The chain employs TRBV30 and TRBJ2-3; D may be TRBD1 (6 bases). Here the CDR3 reads CAWVQGMMQYF. Written as DNA, the CDR3 is TGTGCCTGGGTACAGGGAATGATGCAGTATTTT.